These 9 T cell receptor beta chains share one sample of origin, sequenced in a study of blood T cell repertoires in COVID-19. Using immunoSEQ multiplex PCR, the repertoire was profiled, and TCRdb retains in-frame clones only, with some absent. The repertoire has about 70,000 clones, around 80% of them found once; the top ten carry 25% to 30%. The sample was peripheral blood. Every receptor here comes from a woman over 75 with active or convalescent COVID-19.

The chain is built from TRBV7-2 and TRBJ1-5; D is ambiguous. Trimming removed 6 bases from V and 3 bases from J, with 9 bases in between. The CDR3 covers 13 residues. Germline-derived CDR1 and CDR2 are SGHTA and FQGNSA. The CDR3, as DNA: TGTGCCAGCAGTTACTCCACCAATCAGCCCCAGCATTTT. Protein: CASSYSTNQPQHF. Full variable domain (remainder filled in from reference TRBV7-2 and TRBJ1-5): GAGVSQSPSNKVTEKGKDVELRCDPISGHTALYWYRQSLGQGLEFLIYFQGNSAPDKSGLPSDRFSAERTGGSVSTLTIQRTQQEDSAVYLCASSYSTNQPQHFGDGTRLSIL.

This chain joins TRBV7-9 and TRBJ2-5; 9 nucleotides agree with TRBD2. The junction had 8 bases not matched to a gene; V was cut back by 5 bases and J by 1 base. Germline V gives CDR1 SEHNR, CDR2 FQNEAQ (reference sequence). The CDR3 covers 16 residues. For the CDR3, the DNA is TGTGCCAGCAGCCTCCTGGTTAGCGGGGGCCAAGAGACCCAGTACTTC. It encodes CASSLLVSGGQETQYF.

The genes are TRBV28 and TRBJ1-5; 7 nucleotides line up with TRBD1. V lost 7 bases, J lost 0 bases, and 15 bases stayed unmatched. The CDR3 is made up of 18 amino acids. From germline, CDR1 is MDHEN and CDR2 SYDVKM. The CDR3 nucleotides read TGTGCCAGCACCCTGACAGGGCCAGACAGATATAGCAATCAGCCCCAGCATTTT. Translated, it gives CASTLTGPDRYSNQPQHF.

This sequence joins TRBV6-6 and TRBJ2-7, with TRBD2 as a possible D gene (5 bases). The CDR3 runs to 16 residues. V was pared by 0 bases and J by 1 base, with 13 bases between. The germline V gene has CDR1 MNHNY and CDR2 SVGAGI (reference sequence). The CDR3 protein is CASSYSIARQSYEQYF. The CDR3 region has the DNA TGTGCCAGCAGTTACTCCATAGCGCGGCAGTCCTACGAGCAGTACTTC.

In the case of this clone: No DNA is shown, since the ends of the CDR3 on it are uncertain; the CDR3 is the one TCRdb lists. The rearrangement uses TRBV20-1 and TRBJ2-2; the table's D gene call, TRBD2, was not cross checked with the DNA. Germline CDR1 DFQATT, CDR2 SNEGSKA (reference sequence). With termini counted, the CDR3 has 12 amino acids. The CDR3 loop reads CSASIGAGSCFF.

This chain connects TRBV4-1 to TRBJ2-3, with 7 bases that match TRBD2. Trimming removed 0 bases from V and 3 bases from J; junction bases left unmatched: 9. The germline CDR1 and CDR2 sequences are MGHRA and YSYEKL. The CDR3 totals 17 residues. The CDR3 region is CASSQEVASGDTDTQYF. In nucleotides, the CDR3 is TGCGCCAGCAGCCAAGAGGTAGCTAGCGGTGATACAGATACGCAGTATTTT.

This clone has more than one count but fewer than ten. The CDR3 nucleotides are TGTGCCAGCAGTTTCCCTACAGGGGCCGCTTTCTTT. Translation gives CASSFPTGAAFF. This chain joins TRBV6-2 or TRBV6-3 and TRBJ1-1, with TRBD1 identical over 7 bases. The CDR3 has 12 amino acids. V lost 4 bases and J lost 11; bases outside the gene matches: 7. CDR1 and CDR2 from the germline V gene are MNHEY and SVGEGT.

The chain has TRBV5-1 and TRBJ2-3; TRBD1 matches 7 bases. With V trimmed by 4 bases and J by 5 bases, 10 bases remained unmatched. The germline CDR1 and CDR2 sequences are SGHRS and YFSETQ. CDR3 length equals 15 residues. CDR3 region: CASSLGGAELDTQYF. The CDR3 nucleotides read TGCGCCAGCAGCCTAGGGGGCGCAGAATTAGATACGCAGTATTTT.

The chain uses TRBV6-5 and TRBJ1-1, with 9 bases fitting TRBD1. Germline V gene lookup returns CDR1 MNHEY and CDR2 SVGAGI. The junction had 7 bases not matched to a gene; V was cut back by 7 bases and J by 4 bases. The CDR3 contains 14 residues. The CDR3 here is CASTPQTGGTEAFF. DNA of the CDR3: TGTGCCAGCACCCCCCAGACAGGGGGCACTGAAGCTTTCTTT.